The 11 T cell receptor beta chains given below trace back to one sample, sequenced in a study of vaccination and CD4 T cells after COVID-19. Cultured CD4+ T-cell DNA underwent Oncomine TCR Beta short-read sequencing. TCRdb called the PCR reads again in MiXCR, with one record for every CDR3 protein. The sample holds over 20,000 distinct CDR3 sequences, 45% to 60% seen once. As to treatment: roughly 11-day PBMC culture with coronavirus spike peptide pools or control peptides (ViraFEST assay). These receptors lack a known antigen. Input material: CD4+ T cells from blood, cultured in vitro. The receptors here all came from a human donor who had recovered from COVID-19.

The V gene is TRBV21-1, the J gene TRBJ2-5; the table assigns TRBD1, which was not confirmed against the DNA. TRBV21-1 corresponds to a pseudogene. The CDR3 contains 13 residues. This CDR3 is CASSLRWGGTQYF. The DNA of the CDR3 is TGTGCCAGCAGCCTCCGATGGGGCGGGACCCAGTACTTC.

The V call is TRBV9, the J call TRBJ2-7, with D unclear. The CDR3 runs to 13 residues. Germline V gene lookup returns CDR1 SGDLS and CDR2 YYNGEE. V lost 4 bases to trimming and J lost 6 bases, with 14 bases between them. CDR3 DNA: TGTGCCAGCAGCCCAAGCGTGGGCCCCGAGCAGTACTTC. Encoded protein: CASSPSVGPEQYF.

The count of this clonotype is one. The chain links TRBV19 to TRBJ1-1; D unclear. CDR1 is LNHDA and CDR2 is SQIVND in the germline V gene (reference sequence). The CDR3 is 12 amino acids. V was trimmed by 1 base and J by 9 bases, leaving 9 bases between them. CDR3 region: CASSIAGKKAFF. The CDR3 DNA sequence: TGTGCCAGTAGTATAGCGGGGAAAAAAGCTTTCTTT.

The chain is built from TRBV7-9 and TRBJ1-2, with 9 bases lining up with TRBD1. This CDR3 comprises 15 residues. The V gene end was trimmed by 8 bases and the J gene end by 7 bases; junction bases not matched to a gene: 14. Germline CDR1 SEHNR, CDR2 FQNEAQ (reference sequence). The CDR3 DNA is TGTGCCAGCGCCCGAGGGGGACAGGGTGATTCTGGCTACACCTTC. This codes for CASARGGQGDSGYTF.

The chain couples TRBV24-1 to TRBJ2-1, with 10 bases matching TRBD2. Germline V lookup: CDR1 KGHDR, CDR2 SFDVKD. V trimming: 4 bases; J trimming: 4 bases; junction bases outside the gene matches: 9. The CDR3 contains 17 residues. The CDR3 loop reads CATSDHLGLASYNEQFF. The CDR3 nucleotides read TGTGCCACCAGTGACCATTTGGGACTAGCGTCATACAATGAGCAGTTCTTC.

This clonotype has a handful of counts. This sequence joins TRBV7-9 and TRBJ1-2; D gene ambiguous. This CDR3 spans 13 amino acids. The V gene's germline CDR1 is SEHNR and CDR2 FQNEAQ (reference sequence). The V and J ends lost 3 bases and 2 bases respectively, with 7 bases between them. The CDR3 DNA reads TGTGCCAGCAGCTTCGGAACCAACTATGGCTACACCTTC. Translated, it gives CASSFGTNYGYTF.

The rearrangement links TRBV12-5 to TRBJ2-3; TRBD1 aligns across 7 bases. The germline V gene encodes CDR1 LGHNT and CDR2 FRNRAP. CDR3 length: 14 amino acids. Trimming at V came to 6 bases and at J to 6 bases, leaving 9 bases not matched to a gene. The CDR3 DNA follows: TGTGCTAGTGGCCGGGACAGTCCAAGGGATACGCAGTATTTT. It is translated as CASGRDSPRDTQYF.

The V call is TRBV30, the J call TRBJ1-5; no definite D call. V gave up 0 bases and J gave up 3 bases, with 9 bases separating them. CDR1 and CDR2 from the germline V gene are GTSNPN and SVGIG (reference sequence). The CDR3 has 14 amino acids. In DNA, the CDR3 is TGTGCCTGGAGTGTGGGCGCCACCAATCAGCCCCAGCATTTT. It yields the protein CAWSVGATNQPQHF. Combining the CDR3 with reference TRBV30 and TRBJ1-5 gives the whole variable domain SQTIHQWPATLVQPVGSPLSLECTVEGTSNPNLYWYRQAAGRGLQLLFYSVGIGQISSEVPQNLSASRPQDRQFILSSKKLLLSDSGFYLCAWSVGATNQPQHFGDGTRLSIL.

The table lists this clonotype with a few counts. This sequence joins TRBV10-3 and TRBJ2-7; no clear D. Trimming left V 7 bases short and J 0 bases short, with 10 bases between. This CDR3 comprises 13 residues. The germline V gene encodes CDR1 ENHRY and CDR2 SYGVKD. The CDR3 DNA follows: TGTGCCATCAAGGCGGCCCTCTCCTACGAGCAGTACTTC. Its translation is CAIKAALSYEQYF.

This rearrangement joins TRBV19 to TRBJ1-1; D unresolved. V was shortened by 8 bases and J by 1 base, with 11 bases between the two germline ends. CDR1 is LNHDA and CDR2 is SQIVND in the germline V gene (reference sequence). This CDR3 has 13 residues. CDR3 residues: CASSSRPNTEAFF. Written as DNA, the CDR3 is TGTGCCAGTTCCAGCAGACCGAACACTGAAGCTTTCTTT.

The table lists this clonotype with a few counts. The gene calls are TRBV7-9 and TRBJ1-2; a weak D match, TRBD1 (5 bases). V was trimmed by 5 bases and J by 8 bases, leaving 21 bases between them. The CDR3 has 15 residues. The V gene's germline CDR1 is SEHNR and CDR2 FQNEAQ (reference sequence). CDR3 sequence reads: CASSPLGGGTDGYTF. The CDR3 nucleotides read TGTGCCAGCAGCCCACTCGGGGGTGGAACGGACGGCTACACCTTC.